This T cell receptor (beta chain) was observed in a study of regulatory T cells in long-lasting Graves disease. Study-wide results and caveats: The study found lower TCR diversity in persistent Graves' patients than in newly diagnosed ones. Accuracy could have been hurt by small sample size.

Combining iRepertoire HTBI primers with Arm-PCR of CDR3 regions, the authors built TCR beta libraries. A single record per CDR3 protein comes from TCRdb applying MiXCR to the multiplex PCR reads. The repertoire has 300,000 to 400,000 distinct CDR3 sequences, about 20% of them found once; the top ten carry about 40%. Time point indicated: newly diagnosed GD, antithyroid drugs for less than 3 months. From RNA extracted from PBMCs, the TCR library was made. There are many counts of this clonotype. Its antigen is not known. This CDR3 has 19 amino acids. Germline CDR1 reads ENHRY; CDR2 reads SYGVKD. V was pared by 8 bases and J by 0 bases, with 16 bases of the junction left unmatched.

The chain joins TRBV10-3 to TRBJ2-3; TRBD2 matches 11 bases. The TCR originated in a female donor with Graves disease. Sequencing used peripheral blood mononuclear cells (PBMCs), obtained at new diagnosis, from a patient treated with antithyroid drugs. In DNA, the CDR3 is TGTGCCATCTCCTCGGCGGCTAGCGGGAGGTTCCCTAGCACAGATACGCAGTATTTT. This codes for CAISSAASGRFPSTDTQYF.